This T cell receptor (beta chain) was retrieved from a study of T cell responses to AZD1222 COVID-19 vaccine (dated by TCRdb to 2020 to 2022). Study-wide context: A total of around 240 trial participants underwent TCR sequencing, of whom 200 to 220 received two doses of AZD1222 and approximately 25 received two doses of the MenACWY control vaccine. Trial participants were enrolled by age into 18-55, 56-69 and 70-plus year subgroups, with roughly 150, 30 and 60 TCR-sequenced participants respectively. The research as a whole found: Nearly half of unique spike-specific TCRs reportedly recognized epitopes outside regions mutated in the B.1.351 and B.1.1.7 variants. A significant rise in spike-specific TCR breadth and depth was observed after two AZD1222 doses relative to day 0 and relative to MenACWY recipients. The 56-69-year group was small, and its depth increase did not reach significance, likely because of low power. Participants were mostly white British and included more females than males, and it was suggested by the authors that clonal diversity may have been underestimated. The vaccine-associated CD4 TCRs covered the entire spike protein, and the dominant responses fell in regions 160-218 and 743-854. Because no day 14 peak-response samples were available, repertoires were characterized only after the peak T cell response. Only 5 to 7 AZD1222 recipients were SARS-CoV-2 seropositive at baseline, limiting conclusions about previously exposed vaccinees.

The CDR3 regions of human TCRbeta chains were analyzed by immunosequencing. The paper's processing steps were these. Repertoire TCRs were matched against a reference library of SARS-CoV-2-specific TCRs generated with the MIRA antigen-specificity platform. Breadth meant the fraction of unique TCRs that were SARS-CoV-2-associated, whereas depth meant the fraction of total T cells that were SARS-CoV-2-associated. Using the MIRA data, each spike-specific TCR was assigned both to the spike region to which the TCR was reactive and to a CD4 or CD8 class. Log10-transformed breadth and depth values were compared by one-way ANOVA with Sidak's multiple comparisons tests. TCRdb carries this immuneACCESS record with in-frame sequences only. Its versions omit some clonotypes, under half of them owing to an unresolved V gene in the studies checked, with the rest unexplained. V and J calls and clone size are as listed in that table; D and trimming were resolved from the DNA. For this sample the table gives around 160,000 clones, of which about 89% were detected only once. The ten most abundant clones make up roughly 3.8% of the sample.

What this sample's time point label stands for: about 28 days (+/-7) after the second vaccine dose. AZD1222 recipients given second doses at about 4 weeks or at about 12 weeks were pooled, since spike-specific TCR depth and breadth were not found to differ between the two schedules. Vaccinee samples came from UK trials COV001 and COV002, including a single-blind randomized controlled phase 2/3 trial of AZD1222 (ChAdOx1 nCoV-19) in healthy adults. For TCRbeta chain sequencing, PBMC samples were collected from trial participants at day 0 and at day 28 after the second dose. CDR1 and CDR2 were assigned from the germline V gene as KGHSH and LQKENI. The CDR3 holds 16 amino acids from the cysteine to the phenylalanine. The CDR3 DNA has 48 bases and is translated from base 1. Trimming takes 0 bases off V and 4 bases off J; junction bases not matched to a gene: 8. With respect to this clone: Its antigen specificity is not known. The input lacks base qualities; no much larger clone sits a single base away.

Sequencing was performed on peripheral blood, taken 28 days after the second AZD1222 dose. The chain joins TRBV18 to TRBJ1-2; 7 junctional bases match TRBD1. The sequence derives from an adult who received the AZD1222 COVID-19 vaccine. The DNA sequence reads TGTGCCAGCTCACCACCCCGGGACAGAGCTTTCTATGGCTACACCTTC. It specifies CASSPPRDRAFYGYTF.